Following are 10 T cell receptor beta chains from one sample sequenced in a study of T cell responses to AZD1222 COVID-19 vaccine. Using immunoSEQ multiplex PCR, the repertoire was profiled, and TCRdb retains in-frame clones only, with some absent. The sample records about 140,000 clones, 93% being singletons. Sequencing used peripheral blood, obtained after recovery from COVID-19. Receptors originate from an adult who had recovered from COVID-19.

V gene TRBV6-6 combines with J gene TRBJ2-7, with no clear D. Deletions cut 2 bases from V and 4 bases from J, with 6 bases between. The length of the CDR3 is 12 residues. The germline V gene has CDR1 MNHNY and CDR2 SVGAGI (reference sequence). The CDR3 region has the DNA TGTGCCAGCAGTTACGACGGGTACGAGCAGTACTTC. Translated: CASSYDGYEQYF.

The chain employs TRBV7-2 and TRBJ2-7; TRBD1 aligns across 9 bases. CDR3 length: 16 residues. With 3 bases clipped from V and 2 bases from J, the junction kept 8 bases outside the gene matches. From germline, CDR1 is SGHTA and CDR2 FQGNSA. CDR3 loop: CASSLVAGQGAYEQYF. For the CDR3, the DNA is TGTGCCAGCAGCTTGGTTGCGGGACAGGGAGCCTACGAGCAGTACTTC.

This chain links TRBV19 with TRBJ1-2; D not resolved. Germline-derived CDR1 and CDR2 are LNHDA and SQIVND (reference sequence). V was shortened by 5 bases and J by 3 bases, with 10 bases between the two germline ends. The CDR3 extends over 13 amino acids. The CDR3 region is CASSLRWDYGYTF. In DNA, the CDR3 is TGTGCCAGTAGTCTTAGGTGGGACTATGGCTACACCTTC.

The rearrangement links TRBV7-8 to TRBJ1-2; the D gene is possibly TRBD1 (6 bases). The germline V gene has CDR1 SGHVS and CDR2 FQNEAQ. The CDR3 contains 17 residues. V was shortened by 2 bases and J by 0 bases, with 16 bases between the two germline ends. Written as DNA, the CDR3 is TGTGCCAGCAGCTTACAGGGGATTTCCTCGTCTAACTATGGCTACACCTTC. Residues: CASSLQGISSSNYGYTF.

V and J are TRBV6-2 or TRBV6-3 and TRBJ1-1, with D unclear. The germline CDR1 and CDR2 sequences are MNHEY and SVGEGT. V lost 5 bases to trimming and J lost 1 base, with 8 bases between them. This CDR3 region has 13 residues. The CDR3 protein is CASSGQKNTEAFF. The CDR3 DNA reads TGTGCCAGCAGTGGGCAAAAGAACACTGAAGCTTTCTTT.

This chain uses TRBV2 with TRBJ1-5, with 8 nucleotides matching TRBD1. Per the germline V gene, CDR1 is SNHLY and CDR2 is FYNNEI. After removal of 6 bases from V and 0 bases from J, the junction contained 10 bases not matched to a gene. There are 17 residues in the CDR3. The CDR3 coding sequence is TGTGCCAGCAGGGACAGGGCAGCAATTAATAGCAATCAGCCCCAGCATTTT. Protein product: CASRDRAAINSNQPQHF.

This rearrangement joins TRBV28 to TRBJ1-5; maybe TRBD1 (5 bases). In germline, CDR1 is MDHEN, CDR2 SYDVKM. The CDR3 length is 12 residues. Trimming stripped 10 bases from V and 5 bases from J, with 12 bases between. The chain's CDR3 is CATVARDQPQHF. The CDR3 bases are TGTGCCACCGTGGCCAGGGATCAGCCCCAGCATTTT.

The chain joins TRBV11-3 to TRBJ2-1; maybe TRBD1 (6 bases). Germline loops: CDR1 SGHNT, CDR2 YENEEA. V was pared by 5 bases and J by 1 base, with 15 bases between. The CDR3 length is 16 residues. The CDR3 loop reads CASSTRGRGSYNEQFF. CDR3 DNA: TGTGCCAGCAGCACTAGGGGGAGAGGATCCTACAATGAGCAGTTCTTC.

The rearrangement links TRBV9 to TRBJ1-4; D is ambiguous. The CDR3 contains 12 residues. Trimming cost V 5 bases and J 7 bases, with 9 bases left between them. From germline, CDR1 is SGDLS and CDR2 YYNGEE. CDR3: CASRGQGEKLFF. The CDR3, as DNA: TGTGCCAGCAGAGGGCAAGGTGAAAAACTGTTTTTT.

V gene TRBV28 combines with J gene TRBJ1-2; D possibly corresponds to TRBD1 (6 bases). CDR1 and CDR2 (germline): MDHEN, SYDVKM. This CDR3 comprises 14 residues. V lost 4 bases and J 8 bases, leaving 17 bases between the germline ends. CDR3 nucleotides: TGTGCCAGCAGTTCAGGGACACGCCTTATGGGCTACACCTTC. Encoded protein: CASSSGTRLMGYTF.